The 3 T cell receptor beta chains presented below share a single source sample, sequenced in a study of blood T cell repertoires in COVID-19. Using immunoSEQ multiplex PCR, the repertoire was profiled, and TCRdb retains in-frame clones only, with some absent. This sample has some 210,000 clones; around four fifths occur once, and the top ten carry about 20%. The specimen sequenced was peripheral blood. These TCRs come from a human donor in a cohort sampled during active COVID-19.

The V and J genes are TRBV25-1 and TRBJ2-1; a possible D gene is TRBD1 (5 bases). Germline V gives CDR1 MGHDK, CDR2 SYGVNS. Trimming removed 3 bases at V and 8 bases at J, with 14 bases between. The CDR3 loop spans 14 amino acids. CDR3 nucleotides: TGTGCCAGCAGTGAGGGGCTAGTGGTCGATGAGCAGTTCTTC. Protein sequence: CASSEGLVVDEQFF.

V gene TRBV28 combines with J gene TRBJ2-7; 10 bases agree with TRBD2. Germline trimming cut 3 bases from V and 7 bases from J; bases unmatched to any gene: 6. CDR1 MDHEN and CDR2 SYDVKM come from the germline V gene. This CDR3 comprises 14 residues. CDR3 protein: CASSFASGSGEQYF. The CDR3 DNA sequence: TGTGCCAGCAGTTTTGCTAGCGGGAGCGGTGAGCAGTACTTC.

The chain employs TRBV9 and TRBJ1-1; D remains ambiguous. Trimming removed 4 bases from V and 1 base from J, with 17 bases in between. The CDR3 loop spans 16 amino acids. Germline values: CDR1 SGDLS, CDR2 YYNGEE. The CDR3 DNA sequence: TGTGCCAGCAGCAAGGCCCCCCAGGCTTCGAACACTGAAGCTTTCTTT. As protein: CASSKAPQASNTEAFF.